The rows below give T cell receptor beta chains drawn from one sample of a study of T cell responses to AZD1222 COVID-19 vaccine. The method was immunoSEQ multiplex PCR; TCRdb's version includes in-frame clones alone and lacks a portion of them. The repertoire holds around 200,000 clones, with about 93% as singletons. Source: peripheral blood, taken 28 days after the second dose of the MenACWY control vaccine. Receptors were obtained from an adult who received the MenACWY meningococcal vaccine as a control. The CDR3 runs from the conserved cysteine through the conserved F or W. Fields, in order: V gene, J gene, CDR3 protein.

TRBV18,TRBJ1-4,CASSPGSEKLFF
TRBV25-1,TRBJ1-1,CASSDNRGLNTEAFF
TRBV30,TRBJ1-1,CAWARDTEAFF
TRBV5-6,TRBJ1-5,CASSLGQRNQPQHF
TRBV7-2,TRBJ1-4,CASSPTGEANEKLFF
TRBV7-9,TRBJ1-1,CASSHASTVTEAFF
TRBV5-1,TRBJ1-2,CASSLSAVPFYGYTF
TRBV7-9,TRBJ2-1,CASSLGGFPQSNEQFF
TRBV28,TRBJ1-2,CASSFLEGTLGYTF
TRBV11-2,TRBJ1-2,CASSLDEGAGGYTF
TRBV5-1,TRBJ2-1,CASNWGTGSSYNEQFF
TRBV28,TRBJ1-6,CASNGQGRSYNSPLHF
TRBV10-1,TRBJ2-1,CASSEEGGRSYNEQFF
TRBV3-1/TRBV3-2,TRBJ1-1,CASGTIGGGTEAFF
TRBV15,TRBJ2-1,CATSRGGSGGLNEQFF
TRBV5-6,TRBJ1-2,CASRNRAGYTF
TRBV3-1/TRBV3-2,TRBJ1-1,CASSQEGILVNTEAFF
TRBV7-9,TRBJ1-6,CASSTRDRINSPLHF
TRBV10-3,TRBJ1-3,CAISPTGTAVSGNTIYF
TRBV9,TRBJ1-2,CASSPGGGYGYTF